The present T cell receptor beta chain was sequenced within a study of early T cells in non-severe SARS-CoV-2 infection (dated by TCRdb to 2020 to 2022). Regarding the study in general: TCR sequencing used bulk RNA from unsorted whole blood, so alpha and beta chains could not be paired.

This clonotype was counted a few times. Its antigen remains undetermined. Per-nucleotide qualities are absent, and no much larger clonotype sits a single base away. Here is what the overall study found, with its caveats: VDJdb matching was skewed toward anti-spike CD8 responses, so virus-specific expansions were likely underestimated and private and CD4 specificities were missed.

Library generation was performed with 5' RACE. The instrument given in TCRdb is NextSeq 500. Unique molecular identifiers were attached to individual cDNA molecules in the TCR library protocol so that sequencing error and PCR bias could be corrected. Sequencing covered both TCR alpha and beta chains, and within each sample the abundances of alpha and beta sequences were tightly co-correlated. In the authors' own workflow: Decombinator V4 was used to perform V gene, J gene and CDR3 annotation of TCR sequences. TCRs were defined as expanded if a significant change between any two time points was detected under a Poisson model with p below 0.0001. TCR abundances were normalised to the total number of TCRs sequenced per sample and were expressed as counts per million. VDJdb, accessed 1 November 2021, was searched for CMV, EBV and SARS-CoV-2 annotated TCRs, with TCRs annotated for multiple antigens excluded. In-frame beta chains were kept once TCRdb had trimmed the public reads at Q25 with fastp and called clones with MiXCR. Every distinct CDR3 protein forms one entry, paired with its most common genes and DNA. TCRdb's processing, not the authors', yielded these V and J calls. The sample table records tens of thousands of distinct CDR3 sequences; over 10% of these occur just once. The top ten clonotypes cover about 1.3% of the sample.

Set within a cohort of healthcare workers in London, UK, this nested case-control study involved weekly PCR testing of nasopharyngeal swabs along with blood sampling. Healthcare workers were recruited during the week of the UK lockdown, between 23 and 31 March 2020, and followed weekly for up to about 15 weeks. This specimen was whole blood, taken at baseline. This receptor was obtained from an adult who was a healthcare worker with PCR-confirmed SARS-CoV-2 infection or an uninfected control (not recorded which).

The CDR3 corresponds to CSAQGDIRNEQFF. The nucleotide sequence reads as follows: TGCAGTGCCCAGGGGGATATTAGGAATGAGCAGTTCTTC. The chain is made from TRBV20-1 and TRBJ2-1; TRBD1 aligns with 7 central bases. V lost 6 bases and J lost 7 bases, and the count of bases not matched to a germline gene is 9. The germline V gene (reference sequence) supplies CDR1 DFQATT and CDR2 SNEGSKA. The CDR3 holds 13 amino acids from the cysteine to the phenylalanine. Of the read, only the CDR3 DNA is kept; its 39 bases are in frame from base 1.